Following are 7 T cell receptor beta chains from one sample sequenced in a study of human T cells and chemical hapten exposure. Time point reported: healthy volunteer bleed at 6 weeks. Extraction of total RNA was performed on unfractionated whole blood. TCRdb recomputed calls from the RACE reads with MiXCR, one row per CDR3 protein. The sample consists of 60,000 to 80,000 distinct CDR3 sequences, roughly 6.6% of them appearing once. Sequenced material: whole blood. The receptors come from a female donor in good health. Some clones in this sample may be carry-over from other donors' samples.

Ten or more counts support this clonotype. The chain carries TRBV20-1 and TRBJ1-4; 9 bases map to TRBD1. After removal of 6 bases from V and 0 bases from J, the junction contained 11 bases not matched to a gene. The CDR3 is 17 residues long. Germline V gene lookup returns CDR1 DFQATT and CDR2 SNEGSKA (reference sequence). Written as DNA, the CDR3 is TGCAGTGCCCCTGGGGGACAGGGATCTGCAACTAATGAAAAACTGTTTTTT. It yields the protein CSAPGGQGSATNEKLFF.

This clonotype was picked up many times. This chain links TRBV5-1 with TRBJ1-4; D remains unclear. V lost 1 base and J lost 6, with 10 bases in between. This CDR3 spans 14 amino acids. CDR1 and CDR2 from the germline V gene are SGHRS and YFSETQ. CDR3 nucleotides: TGCGCCAGCAGCTTGAGGGTGGGAGATGAAAAACTGTTTTTT. Amino acid sequence: CASSLRVGDEKLFF.

This clonotype was picked up a small number of times. The chain is built from TRBV27 and TRBJ2-3; weak D call: TRBD2 (6 bases). CDR1 MNHEY and CDR2 SMNVEV come from the germline V gene (reference sequence). There are 13 residues in the CDR3. For the CDR3, the DNA is TGTGTCCCTGGAGGGGAGTTCACAGATACGCAGTATTTT. Translating gives CVPGGEFTDTQYF.

This clonotype was detected ten times or more. J is TRBJ2-3 and V is TRBV5-1; D assignment may be TRBD1 or TRBD2 (5 bases each). In germline, CDR1 is SGHRS, CDR2 YFSETQ. V lost 4 bases to trimming and J lost 0 bases, with 9 bases between them. The CDR3 loop spans 14 amino acids. CDR3 nucleotides: TGCGCCAGCAGCGTACGGGACAGCACAGATACGCAGTATTTT. The encoded protein is CASSVRDSTDTQYF.

In this sample, this clonotype turned up many times. The chain employs TRBV5-1 and TRBJ2-1; D is possibly TRBD1 or TRBD2 (5 bases each). The CDR3 has 16 residues. CDR1 SGHRS and CDR2 YFSETQ come from the germline V gene. V was clipped by 3 bases and J by 0 bases, with 13 bases between them. The CDR3: CASSSSGTVSYNEQFF. The CDR3 coding sequence is TGCGCCAGCAGCTCCTCCGGGACCGTCTCCTACAATGAGCAGTTCTTC.

This clonotype appeared many times. The chain carries TRBV28 and TRBJ1-5, with 7 bases lining up with TRBD1. The CDR3 covers 16 residues. Germline CDR1 MDHEN, CDR2 SYDVKM. The trim removed 4 bases at V and 3 bases at J, leaving 9 bases unmatched. CDR3 region: CASSSRTGGVNQPQHF. In nucleotides, the CDR3 is TGTGCCAGCAGTTCCCGGACAGGCGGCGTCAATCAGCCCCAGCATTTT.

This clonotype appeared many times. J is TRBJ2-7 and V is TRBV29-1; the D is unclear. The germline CDR1 and CDR2 sequences are SQVTM and ANQGSEA. V lost 0 bases, J lost 4 bases, and 22 bases lay in between. The CDR3 is 17 residues long. The CDR3 region is CSVEEKGLGYEAYEQYF. The CDR3 DNA follows: TGCAGCGTTGAAGAGAAGGGTCTAGGGTACGAGGCGTACGAGCAGTACTTC.